This T cell receptor beta chain was identified during a study of T cell repertoires in ileal Crohn's disease. Study as a whole: All patients had surgery for stricturing (around 61%) or penetrating (around 40%) disease.

Data came from immunoSEQ multiplex PCR; TCRdb stores just in-frame clones and leaves some out. The profile shows 3,800 or so clones, roughly 76% of them singletons. Sequences were obtained from ileal tissue. The origin of this receptor is an adult with Crohn's disease.

The CDR3 DNA sequence: TGTGCCAGCAGTTACCAGAGTGGACTCAGGGGCTACACCTTC. It yields the protein CASSYQSGLRGYTF. The chain recombines TRBV6-5 with TRBJ1-2; D is undetermined. The CDR3 has 14 residues. CDR1 MNHEY and CDR2 SVGAGI come from the germline V gene. V was pared by 2 bases and J by 8 bases, with 15 bases between.